These 2 T cell receptor beta chains were sequenced from one sample in a study of blood T cells in healthy people across ages. It was with a sample-barcoded 5' primer and a J-beta primer mix that a second PCR of roughly 6 to 12 cycles was run. TCRdb processed the 5' RACE reads anew with MiXCR; each CDR3 protein has one entry. Found here are approximately 820,000 distinct CDR3 sequences, 44% of them singletons; the top ten hold around 21%. Material for sequencing was blood. The receptor set was obtained from a man in his 60s in good health.

With regard to this clonotype: This likely came from a read error, as a far larger clone is one base away. The rearrangement uses TRBV7-9 and TRBJ2-5, with a possible D match to TRBD1 (6 bases). The CDR3 runs to 14 residues. Per the germline V gene, CDR1 is SEHNR and CDR2 is FQNEAQ (reference sequence). Trimming took off 2 bases at V and 4 bases at J, with 11 bases between the two ends. CDR3 DNA sequence: TGTGCCAGCAGCTTAACAGGGAGAGGAGAGACCCAGTACTTC. It translates to CASSLTGRGETQYF.

This clonotype was counted at least ten times. This chain uses TRBV12-3 or TRBV12-4 with TRBJ2-7; D perhaps matches TRBD1 (5 bases). Trimming took off 6 bases at V and 2 bases at J, with 8 bases between the two ends. This CDR3 is built from 12 residues. CDR3 sequence (DNA): TGTGCCAGCAGCCTGACAGCCTACGAGCAGTACTTC. This sequence encodes CASSLTAYEQYF.